This T cell receptor beta chain emerged from a study of T cell clonality in common variable immunodeficiency. This clone occurred many times. The CDR3 is cut off 3 residues early in the read; its end comes from the germline J gene. Trimming left V 3 bases short and J 4 bases short, with 12 bases between. The CDR3 sequence is 15 residues long. Germline lookup yields CDR1 SGHVS and CDR2 FNYEAQ. Sequencing used immunoSEQ multiplex PCR; TCRdb keeps in-frame clones, though not all of them. The sample presents some 60,000 clones, none singletons. This clonotype was obtained from a person aged 18-70 years in good health. The sequenced sample consisted of peripheral blood mononuclear cells. The chain has TRBV7-6 and TRBJ2-2, with D possibly being TRBD1 (5 bases). The CDR3 bases that were read are TGTGCCAGCAGCTTGGGGCAGGGCGGCACCGGGGAG. Translation gives CASSLGQGGTGE. The CDR3 as a whole reads CASSLGQGGTGELFF.